These 14 T cell receptor beta chains came from one sample sequenced in a study of shared clonotypes between healthy human individuals. The data were produced by immunoSEQ multiplex PCR, yet TCRdb's version contains in-frame clones alone and is incomplete. The profile shows millions of clones, approximately 92% of them singletons. Sequencing was done on a sample of naive CD4+ T cells sorted from blood. This sample's subset: CD45RA+ positively selected. Receptor source: a young man in good health.

V usage is TRBV5-1 and J usage is TRBJ2-3; 10 positions match TRBD1. The junction had 1 base not matched to a gene; V was cut back by 0 bases and J by 0 bases. CDR1 SGHRS and CDR2 YFSETQ come from the germline V gene. The CDR3 is made up of 16 amino acids. CDR3 sequence: CASSLVGQGSTDTQYF. The CDR3 DNA follows: TGCGCCAGCAGCTTGGTGGGACAGGGGAGCACAGATACGCAGTATTTT. The variable domain in full, completed from reference TRBV5-1 and TRBJ2-3, reads KAGVTQTPRYLIKTRGQQVTLSCSPISGHRSVSWYQQTPGQGLQFLFEYFSETQRNKGNFPGRFSGRQFSNSRSEMNVSTLELGDSALYLCASSLVGQGSTDTQYFGPGTRLTVL.

The chain joins TRBV5-8 to TRBJ1-1, with TRBD1 matching 8 bases. Germline V lookup: CDR1 SGHTS, CDR2 YDEGEE. Unmatched junction bases numbered 10, after V lost 4 bases and J lost 2 bases. The CDR3 spans 16 residues. The CDR3 region is CASSRFTGGLNTEAFF. The CDR3 coding sequence is TGTGCCAGCAGCCGTTTTACAGGGGGACTAAACACTGAAGCTTTCTTT.

About this clone itself: The same CDR3 can be traced to other DNA sequences in this sample. V usage is TRBV5-1 and J usage is TRBJ1-1; D call uncertain. The germline gives CDR1 SGHRS, CDR2 YFSETQ. This CDR3 has 14 amino acids. V lost 0 bases and J lost 4, with 10 bases in between. The CDR3 region has the DNA TGCGCCAGCAGCTTGGCAACCGGAGGCACTGAAGCTTTCTTT. It codes for CASSLATGGTEAFF.

This chain connects TRBV9 to TRBJ1-1, with a weak D call TRBD1 (6 bases). V was trimmed by 3 bases and J by 4 bases, leaving 16 bases between them. The CDR3 has 15 amino acids. Per the germline V gene, CDR1 is SGDLS and CDR2 is YYNGEE. CDR3 sequence (DNA): TGTGCCAGCAGCGCAGCGACAGGACTCGGCACTGAAGCTTTCTTT. It codes for CASSAATGLGTEAFF. Looking up the rest from reference TRBV9 and TRBJ1-1 gives the full variable domain: DSGVTQTPKHLITATGQRVTLRCSPRSGDLSVYWYQQSLDQGLQFLIQYYNGEERAKGNILERFSAQQFPDLHSELNLSSLELGDSALYFCASSAATGLGTEAFFGQGTRLTVV.

The gene calls are TRBV19 and TRBJ2-7; the D call may be TRBD1 or TRBD2 (5 bases each). Per germline, CDR1 LNHDA and CDR2 SQIVND (reference sequence). Deletions cut 5 bases from V and 5 bases from J, with 13 bases between. The CDR3 runs 13 residues. CDR3 sequence: CASSRAGTHEQYF. The CDR3 region has the DNA TGTGCCAGTAGTCGGGCAGGGACCCACGAGCAGTACTTC. Filled out from reference TRBV19 and TRBJ2-7, the complete variable domain reads DGGITQSPKYLFRKEGQNVTLSCEQNLNHDAMYWYRQDPGQGLRLIYYSQIVNDFQKGDIAEGYSVSREKKESFPLTVTSAQKNPTAFYLCASSRAGTHEQYFGPGTRLTVT.

The chain recombines TRBV7-3 with TRBJ2-3; D not certain. V was cut by 3 bases and J by 4 bases, with 8 bases left in between. The CDR3 sequence is 13 residues long. Germline values: CDR1 SGHTA, CDR2 FQGTGA. The CDR3 sequence: CASSFTSPDTQYF. For the CDR3, the DNA is TGTGCCAGCAGCTTCACTTCCCCAGATACGCAGTATTTT.

This clone appeared once. The chain recombines TRBV6-6 with TRBJ2-5, with D possibly being TRBD1 or TRBD2 (6 bases each). CDR1 and CDR2 (germline): MNHNY, SVGAGI (reference sequence). CDR3 length: 15 amino acids. The V end lost 2 bases, the J end lost 5 bases, and 15 bases lay between the germline ends. This chain's CDR3 is CASSYAAGGRETQYF. CDR3 nucleotides: TGTGCCAGCAGTTACGCCGCCGGGGGCCGGGAGACCCAGTACTTC.

V gene TRBV2 combines with J gene TRBJ1-2; possibly TRBD1 for D (6 bases). Germline-derived CDR1 and CDR2 are SNHLY and FYNNEI. V lost 8 bases, J lost 7 bases, and 20 bases lay in between. This CDR3 region has 14 residues. The CDR3 DNA reads as TGTGCCAGCTGCCTGGAAGGGGGTTTTGGTGGCTACACCTTC. Its protein is CASCLEGGFGGYTF.

A few counts support this clone. The gene calls are TRBV5-1 and TRBJ1-1, with D possibly matching TRBD1 (5 bases). CDR3 length: 16 amino acids. CDR1 and CDR2 from the germline V gene are SGHRS and YFSETQ. The V and J ends lost 0 bases and 0 bases respectively, with 12 bases between them. CDR3 residues: CASSLESGYMNTEAFF. The CDR3 DNA sequence: TGCGCCAGCAGCTTGGAGTCAGGGTACATGAACACTGAAGCTTTCTTT.

This sequence joins TRBV28 and TRBJ1-1; TRBD1 matches 8 bases. The CDR3 runs 14 residues. After removal of 3 bases from V and 5 bases from J, the junction contained 5 bases not matched to a gene. Germline V gene lookup returns CDR1 MDHEN and CDR2 SYDVKM. CDR3 loop: CASSFRTGRTEAFF. The DNA of the CDR3 is TGTGCCAGCAGTTTCCGGACAGGGAGAACTGAAGCTTTCTTT.

The J gene is TRBJ1-3, the V gene TRBV30, with D possibly matching TRBD1 (6 bases). V dropped 0 bases and J dropped 6 bases, with 12 bases sitting between them. Germline V gene lookup returns CDR1 GTSNPN and CDR2 SVGIG (reference sequence). The CDR3 length is 14 residues. For the CDR3, the DNA is TGTGCCTGGAGTGTCTTTGCAGGGGCAAACACCATATATTTT. Translated: CAWSVFAGANTIYF.

This clone was picked up one time. The chain has TRBV7-2 and TRBJ1-5, with a weak D call TRBD1 (5 bases). This CDR3 has 14 amino acids. Trimming shortened V by 1 base and J by 7 bases, and 11 bases separated the two germline ends. CDR1 SGHTA and CDR2 FQGNSA come from the germline V gene. CDR3 in amino acids: CASSLGGSRQPQHF. In nucleotides, the CDR3 is TGTGCCAGCAGCTTAGGGGGGTCTCGGCAGCCCCAGCATTTT.

CDR3 DNA: TGCGCCAGCAGCTTGGACCCGGGCTCCTATAATTCACCCCTCCACTTT. Its protein product is CASSLDPGSYNSPLHF. The chain joins TRBV5-1 to TRBJ1-6, with D hard to call. The CDR3 spans 16 residues. V was pared by 0 bases and J by 0 bases, with 7 bases between. The V gene's germline CDR1 is SGHRS and CDR2 YFSETQ.

This clone was seen a single time. The gene calls are TRBV11-2 and TRBJ2-7; 8 bases line up with TRBD2. The CDR3 length is 14 residues. Looked up from germline, CDR1 is SGHAT and CDR2 is FQNNGV. The trim removed 3 bases at V and 1 base at J, leaving 2 bases unmatched. The DNA for the CDR3 is TGTGCCAGCAGCTTGGGACTAGGGTCCTACGAGCAGTACTTC. This codes for CASSLGLGSYEQYF. Together with reference TRBV11-2 and TRBJ2-7, the CDR3 gives the full variable domain: EAGVAQSPRYKIIEKRQSVAFWCNPISGHATLYWYQQILGQGPKLLIQFQNNGVVDDSQLPKDRFSAERLKGVDSTLKIQPAKLEDSAVYLCASSLGLGSYEQYFGPGTRLTVT.